This T cell receptor (beta chain) came from a study of blood T cell repertoires in COVID-19. Per the study methods: Nucleated cell counts were estimated from reference gene primer amplification. Sequencing used immunoSEQ multiplex PCR; TCRdb keeps in-frame clones, though not all of them. Clone size and the V and J calls come from that table; the DNA yielded D and trimming. The sample holds roughly 250,000 clones; around four fifths are singletons and the top ten take over 3%. There are 16 residues in the CDR3. The ends lost 3 bases at V and 5 bases at J; junction bases unmatched: 6. The germline V gene encodes CDR1 KGHSH and CDR2 LQKENI.

The chain combines TRBV18 with TRBJ2-2, with TRBD1 matching 10 bases. The clonotype originates from a woman in her forties with active or convalescent COVID-19. Material: peripheral blood. The CDR3 here is CASSPMGQGTTGELFF. Written as DNA, the CDR3 is TGTGCCAGCTCACCGATGGGACAGGGGACGACCGGGGAGCTGTTTTTT.